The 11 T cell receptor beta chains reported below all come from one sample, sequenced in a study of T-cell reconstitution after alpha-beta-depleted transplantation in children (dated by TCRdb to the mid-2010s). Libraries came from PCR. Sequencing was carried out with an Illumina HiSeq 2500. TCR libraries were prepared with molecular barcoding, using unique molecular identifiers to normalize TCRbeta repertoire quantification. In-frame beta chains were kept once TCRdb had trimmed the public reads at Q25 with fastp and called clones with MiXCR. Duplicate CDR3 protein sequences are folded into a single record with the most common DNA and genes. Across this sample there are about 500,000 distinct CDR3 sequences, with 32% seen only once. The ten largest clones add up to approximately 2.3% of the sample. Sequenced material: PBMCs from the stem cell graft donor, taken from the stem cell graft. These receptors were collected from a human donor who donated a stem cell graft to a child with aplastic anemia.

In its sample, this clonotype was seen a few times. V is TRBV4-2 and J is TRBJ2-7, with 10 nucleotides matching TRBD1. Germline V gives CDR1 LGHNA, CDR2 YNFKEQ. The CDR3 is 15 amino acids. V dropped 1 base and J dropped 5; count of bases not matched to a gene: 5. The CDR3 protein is CASSQGTGGADEQYF. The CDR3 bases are TGTGCCAGCAGCCAAGGGACAGGGGGTGCCGACGAGCAGTACTTC.

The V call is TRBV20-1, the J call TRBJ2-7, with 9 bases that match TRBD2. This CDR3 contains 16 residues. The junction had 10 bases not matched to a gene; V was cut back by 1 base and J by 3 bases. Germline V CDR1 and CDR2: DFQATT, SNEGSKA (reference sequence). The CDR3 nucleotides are TGCAGTGCTAGAGGGGAGCCTAGCGGGATGAACTACGAGCAGTACTTC. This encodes CSARGEPSGMNYEQYF.

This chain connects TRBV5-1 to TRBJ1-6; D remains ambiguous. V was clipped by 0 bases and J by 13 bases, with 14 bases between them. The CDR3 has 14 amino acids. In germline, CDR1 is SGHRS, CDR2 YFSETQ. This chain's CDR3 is CASSLEGRTTPLHF. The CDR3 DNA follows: TGCGCCAGCAGCTTGGAGGGCAGAACGACGCCCCTCCACTTT.

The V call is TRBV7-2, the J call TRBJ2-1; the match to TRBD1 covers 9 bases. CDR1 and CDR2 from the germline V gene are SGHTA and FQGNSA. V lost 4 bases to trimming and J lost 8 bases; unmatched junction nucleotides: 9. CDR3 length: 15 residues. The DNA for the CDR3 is TGTGCCAGCAGCTCCGATGGACAGGGGAGGGATGAGCAGTTCTTC. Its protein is CASSSDGQGRDEQFF.

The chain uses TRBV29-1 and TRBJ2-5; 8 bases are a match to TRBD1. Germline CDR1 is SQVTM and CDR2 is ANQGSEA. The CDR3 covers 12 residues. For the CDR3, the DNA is TGCACTACAGGGGGACATCAGGAGACCCAGTACTTC. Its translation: CTTGGHQETQYF.

CDR3 coding DNA: TGCAGCGTTGAAGGACTAGCGGGCAATGAGCAGTTCTTC. It translates to CSVEGLAGNEQFF. V and J are TRBV29-1 and TRBJ2-1, with TRBD2 matching 10 bases. Germline CDR1 is SQVTM and CDR2 is ANQGSEA. V trimming: 1 base; J trimming: 6 bases; junction bases outside the gene matches: 0. The CDR3 extends over 13 amino acids.

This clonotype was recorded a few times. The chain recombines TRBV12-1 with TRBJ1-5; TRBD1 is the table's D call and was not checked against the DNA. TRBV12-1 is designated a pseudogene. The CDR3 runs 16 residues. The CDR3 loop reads CASSSPSDRDNQPQHF. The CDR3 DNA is TGTGCCAGCAGCTCGCCTTCGGACAGGGATAATCAGCCCCAGCATTTT.

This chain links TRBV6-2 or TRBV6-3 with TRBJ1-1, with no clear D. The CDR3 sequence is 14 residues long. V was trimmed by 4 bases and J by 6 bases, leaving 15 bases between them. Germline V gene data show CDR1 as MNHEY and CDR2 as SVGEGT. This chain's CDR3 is CASSWPWERAEAFF. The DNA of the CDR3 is TGTGCCAGCAGTTGGCCGTGGGAGCGGGCTGAAGCTTTCTTT.

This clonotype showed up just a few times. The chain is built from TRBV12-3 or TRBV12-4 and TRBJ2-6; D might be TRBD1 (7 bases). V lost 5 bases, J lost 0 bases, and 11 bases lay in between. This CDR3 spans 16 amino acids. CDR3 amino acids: CASSGGTDSGANVLTF. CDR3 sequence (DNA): TGTGCCAGCAGTGGGGGGACAGACTCTGGGGCCAACGTCCTGACTTTC.

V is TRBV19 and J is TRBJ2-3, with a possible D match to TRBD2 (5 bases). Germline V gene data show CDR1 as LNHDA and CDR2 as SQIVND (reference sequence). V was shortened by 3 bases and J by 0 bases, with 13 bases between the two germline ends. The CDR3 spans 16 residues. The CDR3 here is CASSMTADYSTDTQYF. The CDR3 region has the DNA TGTGCCAGTAGTATGACGGCCGACTATAGCACAGATACGCAGTATTTT.

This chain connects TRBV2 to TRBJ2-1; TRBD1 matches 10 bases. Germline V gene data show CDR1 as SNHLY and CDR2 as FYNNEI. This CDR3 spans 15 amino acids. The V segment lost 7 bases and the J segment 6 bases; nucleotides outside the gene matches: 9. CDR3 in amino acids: CASTRGQGSFNEQFF. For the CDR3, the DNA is TGTGCCAGCACCAGGGGACAGGGGTCTTTCAATGAGCAGTTCTTC.